This entry lists 15 T cell receptor beta chains sequenced from one sample in a study of PD-L1 blockade in urothelial cancer. The time point here: peripheral blood 6 weeks after treatment start. Some clones are missing from TCRdb's copy, which holds only in-frame ones; the method was immunoSEQ multiplex PCR. The sample holds tens of thousands of clones; approximately 90% are singletons and the top ten take around 0.9%. The sample was PBMCs, taken around atezolizumab (anti-PD-L1) treatment. Every receptor here comes from an elderly woman with urothelial cancer.

CDR3 sequence (DNA): TGTGCCAGCAGTGGACCCAATCCGAACCTGGGGGCCAATCAGCCCCAGCATTTT. This translates into CASSGPNPNLGANQPQHF. The genes are TRBV6-1 and TRBJ1-5; a possible D gene is TRBD1 (6 bases). The CDR3 contains 18 residues. Trimming removed 4 bases at V and 3 bases at J, with 22 bases between. Germline V gene data show CDR1 as MNHNS and CDR2 as SASEGT.

The table lists this clone with a count of one. J is TRBJ1-3 and V is TRBV28; a weak D match, TRBD1 (5 bases). Deletions cut 6 bases from V and 0 bases from J, with 15 bases between. The CDR3 loop spans 16 amino acids. CDR1 and CDR2 (germline): MDHEN, SYDVKM. CDR3 residues: CASRLPGLYSGNTIYF. The CDR3 nucleotides read TGTGCCAGCAGGCTGCCGGGACTCTACTCTGGAAACACCATATATTTT.

This chain uses TRBV9 with TRBJ2-3, with D perhaps matching TRBD2 (5 bases). Germline loops: CDR1 SGDLS, CDR2 YYNGEE. Trimming removed 0 bases from V and 1 base from J, with 9 bases in between. There are 15 residues in the CDR3. The CDR3 coding sequence is TGTGCCAGCAGCGTAGTGAGCGGAGGCACAGATACGCAGTATTTT. It yields the protein CASSVVSGGTDTQYF. Full variable domain (missing parts from reference TRBV9 and TRBJ2-3): DSGVTQTPKHLITATGQRVTLRCSPRSGDLSVYWYQQSLDQGLQFLIQYYNGEERAKGNILERFSAQQFPDLHSELNLSSLELGDSALYFCASSVVSGGTDTQYFGPGTRLTVL.

This clone came up a few times. The chain combines TRBV6-6 with TRBJ1-5; TRBD1 is a possible D gene (5 bases). Germline V CDR1 and CDR2: MNHNY, SVGAGI (reference sequence). V was clipped by 6 bases and J by 1 base, with 10 bases between them. This CDR3 comprises 14 residues. The DNA for the CDR3 is TGTGCCAGCAGCCGGGGGGGGAGCAATCAGCCCCAGCATTTT. Translating gives CASSRGGSNQPQHF.

The rearrangement joins TRBV10-2 to TRBJ1-3; 9 positions match TRBD1. Germline assignment: CDR1 WSHSY and CDR2 SAAADI. The CDR3 is 18 amino acids. With 2 bases clipped from V and 0 bases from J, the junction kept 8 bases outside the gene matches. CDR3 residues: CASSEMGTGSSSGNTIYF. CDR3 nucleotides: TGCGCCAGCAGTGAGATGGGGACAGGGTCCAGCTCTGGAAACACCATATATTTT.

The chain employs TRBV2 and TRBJ2-2; 7 bases agree with TRBD1. Trimming removed 1 base from V and 2 bases from J; junction bases left unmatched: 10. CDR1 and CDR2 from the germline V gene are SNHLY and FYNNEI. CDR3 size: 18 residues. CDR3 residues: CASSEVGQYGPNTGELFF. CDR3 nucleotide sequence: TGTGCCAGCAGTGAAGTGGGACAGTATGGCCCCAACACCGGGGAGCTGTTTTTT.

The chain carries TRBV7-8 and TRBJ1-5; the D is unclear. This CDR3 has 13 amino acids. The germline CDR1 and CDR2 sequences are SGHVS and FQNEAQ. V shed 4 bases and J shed 3 bases, with 7 bases lying between them. The CDR3 sequence is CASSSGYNQPQHF. As DNA, the CDR3 is TGTGCCAGCAGCTCGGGATACAATCAGCCCCAGCATTTT.

This sequence joins TRBV19 and TRBJ2-3; 14 bases are a match to TRBD2. The CDR3 runs 16 residues. V shed 5 bases and J 4 bases; nucleotides not matched to a gene: 5. Germline V gene sequence: CDR1 LNHDA, CDR2 SQIVND (reference sequence). The CDR3 DNA follows: TGTGCCAGTAGTGCGGGACTAGCGGGAGTGGCAGATACGCAGTATTTT. Translating it yields CASSAGLAGVADTQYF.

The count of this clone is one. The V call is TRBV15, the J call TRBJ1-1, with a possible D match to TRBD1 (5 bases). This CDR3 is 14 amino acids long. Trimming cost V 0 bases and J 1 base, with 6 bases left between them. Germline CDR1 reads LNHNV; CDR2 reads YYDKDF (reference sequence). In DNA, the CDR3 is TGTGCCACCAGCAGAGAGGACAAGAACACTGAAGCTTTCTTT. Translating gives CATSREDKNTEAFF.

In its sample, this clone was seen a few times. V gene TRBV27 combines with J gene TRBJ2-7; 10 bases fit TRBD1. The CDR3 is made up of 14 amino acids. The V and J ends lost 5 bases and 6 bases, in that order; junction bases with no gene match: 7. Germline lookup yields CDR1 MNHEY and CDR2 SMNVEV (reference sequence). The CDR3 DNA follows: TGTGCCAGCAGTCCTGGGACAGGGGATCGCGAGCAGTACTTC. Translating gives CASSPGTGDREQYF.

This CDR3 reads CASSLTPGTGGGSTNEKLFF. The CDR3 DNA is TGCGCCAGCAGCTTGACCCCCGGGACAGGGGGCGGCTCGACTAATGAAAAACTGTTTTTT. The chain employs TRBV5-1 and TRBJ1-4; the match to TRBD1 covers 12 bases. The CDR3 consists of 20 residues. V trimming: 1 base; J trimming: 2 bases; junction bases outside the gene matches: 12. From germline, CDR1 is SGHRS and CDR2 YFSETQ.

Here the CDR3 DNA reads TGTGCCAGCAAGATCGGACAGGGGGCTGAAGAGCAGTACTTC. Its translation is CASKIGQGAEEQYF. This rearrangement joins TRBV5-4 to TRBJ2-7; 11 nucleotides line up with TRBD1. Trimming at V came to 6 bases and at J to 7 bases, leaving 9 bases not matched to a gene. The germline V gene has CDR1 SGHNT and CDR2 YYREEE (reference sequence). This CDR3 has 14 amino acids.

The rearrangement joins TRBV14 to TRBJ2-7, with 7 bases that match TRBD1. V gave up 0 bases and J gave up 5 bases; unmatched junction bases: 10. The CDR3 has 16 residues. Germline V CDR1 and CDR2: SGHDN, FVKESK. CDR3: CASSQETRGGSDEQYF. CDR3 coding DNA: TGTGCCAGCAGCCAAGAAACCAGAGGGGGCAGCGACGAGCAGTACTTC.

This rearrangement joins TRBV29-1 to TRBJ2-3; 12 bases fit TRBD2. The germline V gene has CDR1 SQVTM and CDR2 ANQGSEA. The CDR3 loop spans 14 amino acids. The V segment lost 4 bases and the J segment 3 bases; nucleotides outside the gene matches: 2. The CDR3 here is CSVAGTSGTDTQYF. In DNA, the CDR3 is TGCAGCGTTGCTGGGACTAGCGGGACAGATACGCAGTATTTT.

The rearrangement links TRBV5-8 to TRBJ2-7, with 11 bases identical to TRBD1. After removal of 0 bases from V and 4 bases from J, the junction contained 12 bases not matched to a gene. Looked up from germline, CDR1 is SGHTS and CDR2 is YDEGEE. The CDR3 is 18 residues long. CDR3 region: CASSLDWGTGGLGYEQYF. The CDR3 bases are TGTGCCAGCAGCTTGGATTGGGGGACAGGGGGACTGGGGTACGAGCAGTACTTC.